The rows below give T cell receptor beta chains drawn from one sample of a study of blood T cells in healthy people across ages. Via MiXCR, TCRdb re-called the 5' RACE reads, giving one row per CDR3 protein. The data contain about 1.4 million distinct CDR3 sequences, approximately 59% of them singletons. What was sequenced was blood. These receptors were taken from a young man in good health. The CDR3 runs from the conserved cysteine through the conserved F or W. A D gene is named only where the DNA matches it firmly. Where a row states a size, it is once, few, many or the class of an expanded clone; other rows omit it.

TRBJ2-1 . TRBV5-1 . TGCGCCAGCAGGTCAGGGGAGGGGTACAATGAGCAGTTCTTC CASRSGEGYNEQFF
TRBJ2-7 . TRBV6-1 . TGTGCCAGCAACCCAAGATCCTCCTACGAGCAGTACTTC CASNPRSSYEQYF
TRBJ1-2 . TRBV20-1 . TGCAGTGCCCCAGGGAGATCGAGTGGCTACACCTTC CSAPGRSSGYTF
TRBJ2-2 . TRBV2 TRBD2 TGTGCCAGCAGAAGTCGAAAGCGGGAGGGTAACACCGGGGAGCTGTTTTTT CASRSRKREGNTGELFF
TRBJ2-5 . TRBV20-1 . TGCAGTGCCCTCATAGGGTTCAGGAACAATGAGCAGTACTTC CSALIGFRNNEQYF
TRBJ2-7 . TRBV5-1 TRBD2 TGCGCCAGCAGCCCCAATAGCGGGAGGGTCTACGAGCAGTACTTC CASSPNSGRVYEQYF
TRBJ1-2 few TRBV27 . TGTGCCAGCAGTTTATCCGGGCAGCCAAACTATGGCTACACCTTC CASSLSGQPNYGYTF
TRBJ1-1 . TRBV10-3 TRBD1 TGTGCCCCTTTGACAGGGCTCACTGAAGCTTTCTTT CAPLTGLTEAFF
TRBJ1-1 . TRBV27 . TGTGCCAGCAGTTTTGGACGATGGGATCCTGAAGCTTTCTTT CASSFGRWDPEAFF
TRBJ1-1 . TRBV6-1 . TGTGCCAGCAGTGGGGTAATCGGCACTGAAGCTTTCTTT CASSGVIGTEAFF
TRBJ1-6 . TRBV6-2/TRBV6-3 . TGTGCCAGCAGTCCGGGGTCGACCCTCCACTTT CASSPGSTLHF
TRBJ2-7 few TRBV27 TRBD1 TGTGCCAGCAGCCCCAGGCGGACAGGGGGCTACGAGCAGTACTTC CASSPRRTGGYEQYF
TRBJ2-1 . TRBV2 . TGTGCCAGCAGCCCCGGGACCCACAATGAGCAGTTCTTC CASSPGTHNEQFF
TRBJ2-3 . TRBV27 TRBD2 TGTGCCAGCAGCCAACTAGCGGGGAGGGCAGATACGCAGTATTTT CASSQLAGRADTQYF
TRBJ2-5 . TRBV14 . TGTGCCAGCAGCCCGGAGGGGTGGACCCAGTACTTC CASSPEGWTQYF
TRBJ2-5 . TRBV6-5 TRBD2 TGTGCCAGCCGAGGACTAGCGGCGCCCCGGGCCGAGACCCAGTACTTC CASRGLAAPRAETQYF
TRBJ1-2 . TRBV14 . TGTGCCAGCAGCCAAGGCAGAACGGATGGCTACACCTTC CASSQGRTDGYTF
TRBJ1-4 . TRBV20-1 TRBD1 TGCAGTGCTGGGGACAGGGGGAGTGAAAAACTGTTTTTT CSAGDRGSEKLFF
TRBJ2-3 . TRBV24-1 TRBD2 TGTGCCACCAGTGGTAGCGGGAGGGCGGATACGCAGTATTTT CATSGSGRADTQYF
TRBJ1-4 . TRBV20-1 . TGCAGTGCCGAAAGGTCAGGGGAAAATGAAAAACTGTTTTTT CSAERSGENEKLFF
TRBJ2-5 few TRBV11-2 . TGTGCCAGCAGCAATAGCCAGGGAAGGGAGACCCAGTACTTC CASSNSQGRETQYF
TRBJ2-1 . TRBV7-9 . TGTGCCAGCAGCGAGAGGATTGGCAATGAGCAGTTCTTC CASSERIGNEQFF
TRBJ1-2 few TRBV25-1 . TGTGCCAGCAGTGAGCCGACAGCCTTATCCTATGGCTACACCTTC CASSEPTALSYGYTF
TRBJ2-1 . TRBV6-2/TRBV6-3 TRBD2 TGTGCCAGCACCCAACCAGCGGGGGCTTGGGATGAGCAGTTCTTC CASTQPAGAWDEQFF
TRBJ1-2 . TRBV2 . TGTGCCAGCAGAACCGTCCGGGGCAGCTATGGCTACACCTTC CASRTVRGSYGYTF
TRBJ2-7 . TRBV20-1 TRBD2 TGCAGTGCTAGAAACGGGGCGGGAGACTACAATGAGCAGTACTTC CSARNGAGDYNEQYF
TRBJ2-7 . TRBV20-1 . TGCAGTGCTACCGACTATCTCACCTACGAGCAGTACTTC CSATDYLTYEQYF
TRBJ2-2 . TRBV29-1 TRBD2 TGCAGCGTCGCGGGACTAGCGGGAGGTACAAACACCGGGGAGCTGTTTTTT CSVAGLAGGTNTGELFF
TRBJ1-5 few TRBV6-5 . TGTGCAATAGGACTCTATAGCAATCAGCCCCAGCATTTT CAIGLYSNQPQHF
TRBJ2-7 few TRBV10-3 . TGTGCCATCAGTGATTGGACAGATACCTACGAGCAGTACTTC CAISDWTDTYEQYF
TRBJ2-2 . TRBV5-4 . TGTGCCAGCAGCTTGTACCGGGGGGCGGACACCGGGGAGCTGTTTTTT CASSLYRGADTGELFF
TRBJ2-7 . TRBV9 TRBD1 TGTGCCAGCAGCGTAGAGGTTGCAGGGGGTGTCTACGAGCAGTACTTC CASSVEVAGGVYEQYF
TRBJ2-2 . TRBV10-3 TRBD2 TGTGCCATCGGCGGACTAGCGGAGAAGAGCGGGGAGCTGTTTTTT CAIGGLAEKSGELFF
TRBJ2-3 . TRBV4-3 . TGCGCCAGCAGCCAAAGTAGTGAAGATACGCAGTATTTT CASSQSSEDTQYF
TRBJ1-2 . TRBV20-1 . TGCAGTGCTAGCTCCCGGGGAGTCAACTATGGCTACACCTTC CSASSRGVNYGYTF
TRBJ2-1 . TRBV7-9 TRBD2 TGTGCCAGCAGCTTAATTACTAGCGGGAGTATTGAGCAGTTCTTC CASSLITSGSIEQFF
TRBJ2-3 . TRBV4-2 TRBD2 TGTGCCAGCAGCCAGGAGACTAGCGGGGAGGTGGCTAGCACAGATACGCAGTATTTT CASSQETSGEVASTDTQYF
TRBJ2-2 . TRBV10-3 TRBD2 TGTGCCATCAGTCTAGCGGGAGTAGCCGGGGAGCTGTTTTTT CAISLAGVAGELFF
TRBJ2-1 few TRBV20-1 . TGCAGTGCTACAAGCGGGCTACGCTTTGAGCAGTTCTTC CSATSGLRFEQFF
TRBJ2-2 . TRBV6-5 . TGTGCCAGCAGTTTCCCGGGGTTGGAGCTGTTTTTT CASSFPGLELFF
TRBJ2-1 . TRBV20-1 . TGCAGTGCTCTCGGCGGAGGGAACAATGAGCAGTTCTTC CSALGGGNNEQFF
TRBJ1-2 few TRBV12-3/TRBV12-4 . TGCGCCAGCAGTCCTTCACGAGACTATGGCTACACCTTC CASSPSRDYGYTF
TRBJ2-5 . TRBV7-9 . TGTGCCAGCACTCTGGACACTGTAGAGACCCAGTACTTC CASTLDTVETQYF
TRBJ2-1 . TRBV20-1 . TGCAGTGCTAAGCGGACTACGAACCACAATGAGCAGTTCTTC CSAKRTTNHNEQFF
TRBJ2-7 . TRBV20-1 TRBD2 TGCAGTGCCATTACCGGGACTAGCGGGGGGGCTCTCCCCTCCTACGAGCAGTACTTC CSAITGTSGGALPSYEQYF
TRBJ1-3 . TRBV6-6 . TGTGCCAGCAGTTACCCGACAGCGTCGTTGGACACCATATATTTT CASSYPTASLDTIYF
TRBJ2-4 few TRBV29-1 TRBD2 TGCAGCGTAGCCCGGGGTAGCGGGGGGTCCAAAAACATTCAGTACTTC CSVARGSGGSKNIQYF
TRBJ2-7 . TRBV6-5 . TGTGCCAGCAGTGATCAAGGGACCCTAGGGGAGCAGTACTTC CASSDQGTLGEQYF
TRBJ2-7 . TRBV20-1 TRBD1 TGCAGTGCAACCTCCGGGACAGGGCGTTACGAGCAGTACTTC CSATSGTGRYEQYF
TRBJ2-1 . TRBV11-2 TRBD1 TGTGCCACAACAGGGGTTTCCTACAATGAGCAGTTCTTC CATTGVSYNEQFF
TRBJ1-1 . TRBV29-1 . TGCAGCGGGAAAGGACAGCTATTTGAAGCTTTCTTT CSGKGQLFEAFF
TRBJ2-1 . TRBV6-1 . TGTGCCAGCAAGGAAGGTTGGGACTCCTACAATGAGCAGTTCTTC CASKEGWDSYNEQFF
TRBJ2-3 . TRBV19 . TGTGCCAGTAGCCTACAGGGATCACCCGCAGATACGCAGTATTTT CASSLQGSPADTQYF
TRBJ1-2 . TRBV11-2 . TGTGCCAGCAGCCCCCGGGAGCATGGCTACACCTTC CASSPREHGYTF
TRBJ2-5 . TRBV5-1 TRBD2 TGCGCCAGCAGCCATCAGCGACTAGCGGGAGTAGGGGAGACCCAGTACTTC CASSHQRLAGVGETQYF